This entry lists 9 T cell receptor beta chains sequenced from one sample in a study of cytomegalovirus exposure and HLA in healthy donors. The PCR employed 60 Vbeta primers together with 13 Jbeta primers. The method was immunoSEQ multiplex PCR; TCRdb's version includes in-frame clones alone and lacks a portion of them. The sample yields 100,000 to 150,000 clones, under 12% seen once. The source material was PBMCs. The origin of the receptors is a young woman in good health and CMV-seropositive.

The V and J genes are TRBV6-1 and TRBJ2-5; TRBD1 agrees at 8 bases. Germline trimming cut 8 bases from V and 5 bases from J; bases unmatched to any gene: 10. The CDR3 has 14 residues. CDR1 is MNHNS and CDR2 is SASEGT in the germline V gene. CDR3 coding DNA: TGTGCCAGCGGGGATTCAGGGGGCATGGAGACCCAGTACTTC. This gives the protein CASGDSGGMETQYF.

In this sample, this clone turned up a few times. The chain joins TRBV30 to TRBJ1-2; D gene unclear. Per the germline V gene, CDR1 is GTSNPN and CDR2 is SVGIG (reference sequence). CDR3 length equals 11 residues. Trimming removed 1 base at V and 4 bases at J, with 4 bases between. CDR3 region: CAWSASYGYTF. The CDR3 coding sequence is TGTGCCTGGAGTGCGTCCTATGGCTACACCTTC.

The J gene is TRBJ1-2, the V gene TRBV6-1; 9 nucleotides align to TRBD1. CDR3 size: 16 residues. CDR1 is MNHNS and CDR2 is SASEGT in the germline V gene. Germline trimming cut 3 bases from V and 7 bases from J; bases unmatched to any gene: 12. The CDR3 is CASSDPRWDRDSGYTF. CDR3 sequence (DNA): TGTGCCAGCAGTGATCCCCGGTGGGACAGGGACTCTGGCTACACCTTC.

This clone was counted between two and nine times. This chain connects TRBV30 to TRBJ2-5; possible D gene TRBD2, 6 bases. Germline CDR1 and CDR2: GTSNPN and SVGIG (reference sequence). The CDR3 spans 15 residues. V lost 6 bases to trimming and J lost 3 bases, with 20 bases between them. The CDR3 region is CACKRPGTQEETQYF. Written as DNA, the CDR3 is TGTGCCTGTAAACGTCCTGGGACTCAGGAAGAGACCCAGTACTTC.

The chain joins TRBV7-3 to TRBJ2-1; a possible D gene is TRBD2 (5 bases). V lost 2 bases, J lost 0 bases, and 8 bases lay in between. This CDR3 contains 15 residues. Germline lookup yields CDR1 SGHTA and CDR2 FQGTGA. Here the CDR3 DNA reads TGTGCCAGCAGCTTAGAGCGGAGCTCCTACAATGAGCAGTTCTTC. It yields the protein CASSLERSSYNEQFF.

CDR3 coding DNA: TGTGCCATCAGTGAGCCCGGGGCGGGGGCCTTCACAGATACGCAGTATTTT. It codes for CAISEPGAGAFTDTQYF. The V gene is TRBV10-3, the J gene TRBJ2-3, with a possible D match to TRBD2 (7 bases). Germline CDR1 and CDR2: ENHRY and SYGVKD. CDR3 size: 17 residues. Trimming removed 2 bases at V and 2 bases at J, with 17 bases between.

The chain is built from TRBV19 and TRBJ2-2, with D uncertain. V was clipped by 6 bases and J by 2 bases, with 10 bases between them. The CDR3 is made up of 14 amino acids. Germline CDR1 reads LNHDA; CDR2 reads SQIVND (reference sequence). CDR3 region: CASSGVGNTGELFF. The CDR3 bases are TGTGCCAGTAGCGGTGTCGGTAACACCGGGGAGCTGTTTTTT.

This clone was recorded a few times. CDR3 region: CASSYGTVNSNQPQHF. DNA of the CDR3: TGTGCCAGCTCGTATGGGACAGTTAATAGCAATCAGCCCCAGCATTTT. The rearrangement joins TRBV28 to TRBJ1-5; 7 positions agree with TRBD1. The CDR3 covers 16 residues. CDR1 and CDR2 from the germline V gene are MDHEN and SYDVKM. Germline trimming cut 8 bases from V and 0 bases from J; bases unmatched to any gene: 10. The variable domain in full, with the rest retrieved from reference TRBV28 and TRBJ1-5, is DVKVTQSSRYLVKRTGEKVFLECVQDMDHENMFWYRQDPGLGLRLIYFSYDVKMKEKGDIPEGYSVSREKKERFSLILESASTNQTSMYLCASSYGTVNSNQPQHFGDGTRLSIL.

This chain links TRBV4-1 with TRBJ2-7; 14 bases fit TRBD2. The CDR3 contains 16 residues. V was clipped by 1 base and J by 5 bases; unmatched bases: 4. CDR1 MGHRA and CDR2 YSYEKL come from the germline V gene. CDR3 bases: TGCGCCAGCAGCCAAGTAGGACTAGCGGGAGGAAACGAGCAGTACTTC. Translating gives CASSQVGLAGGNEQYF.